The 2 T cell receptor beta chains below were found in one sample sequenced in a study of T-cell reconstitution after alpha-beta-depleted transplantation in children. Unique molecular identifiers featured in how the TCRbeta library was prepared. Using its own MiXCR run on the PCR reads, TCRdb lists one record per CDR3 protein. The data hold about 200,000 distinct CDR3 sequences, with roughly 7.1% observed a single time. Sequenced material: PBMCs, taken before TCRalphabeta/CD19-depleted stem cell transplant. These receptors came from a boy aged 2 to 10 with acute lymphoblastic leukemia, due to receive a stem cell transplant.

This clonotype was seen repeatedly, ten times or more. This chain links TRBV28 with TRBJ1-3, with no clear D. This CDR3 region has 14 residues. Germline V gene lookup returns CDR1 MDHEN and CDR2 SYDVKM. Deletions cut 2 bases from V and 2 bases from J, with 7 bases between. CDR3: CASSLQWAGNTIYF. For the CDR3, the DNA is TGTGCCAGCAGTTTACAGTGGGCTGGAAACACCATATATTTT.

This clonotype was counted between two and nine times. The chain links TRBV19 to TRBJ2-1, with 7 bases matching TRBD2. CDR1 and CDR2 from the germline V gene are LNHDA and SQIVND (reference sequence). Germline trimming cut 10 bases from V and 9 bases from J; bases unmatched to any gene: 6. This CDR3 is 11 amino acids long. The CDR3 loop reads CATTPGGEQFF. DNA for the CDR3: TGTGCCACGACCCCGGGGGGTGAGCAGTTCTTC.